This TCR beta chain was captured by sequencing in a study of CD4 T cells in relation to SARS-CoV-2 and coronaviruses. Whole-study context: ViraFEST: approximately 10-day antigen culture of PBMCs, then TCR beta CDR3 sequencing.

Notes on this clone: Its antigen is unidentified.

Data came from immunoSEQ multiplex PCR; TCRdb stores just in-frame clones and leaves some out. This sample yields 15,000 to 20,000 clones, of which 78% are seen a single time; about 19% belongs to the top ten. Before the COVID-19 pandemic, during about 2011-2018, CD4+ T cells were taken from unexposed donors. Isolation of CD4+ T cells took place after approximately 11 days in culture. The source is a human donor in good health. Sequences were obtained from CD4+ T cells from PBMCs, cultured in vitro.

The CDR3: CASSGRLAGYSTDTQYF. CDR3 sequence (DNA): TGTGCCAGCAGTGGCCGTCTGGCGGGCTACAGCACAGATACGCAGTATTTT. The rearrangement uses TRBV2 and TRBJ2-3, with a tentative D call TRBD2 (5 bases). The CDR3 is made up of 17 amino acids. Trimming left V 4 bases short and J 0 bases short, with 17 bases between. Germline assignment: CDR1 SNHLY and CDR2 FYNNEI.